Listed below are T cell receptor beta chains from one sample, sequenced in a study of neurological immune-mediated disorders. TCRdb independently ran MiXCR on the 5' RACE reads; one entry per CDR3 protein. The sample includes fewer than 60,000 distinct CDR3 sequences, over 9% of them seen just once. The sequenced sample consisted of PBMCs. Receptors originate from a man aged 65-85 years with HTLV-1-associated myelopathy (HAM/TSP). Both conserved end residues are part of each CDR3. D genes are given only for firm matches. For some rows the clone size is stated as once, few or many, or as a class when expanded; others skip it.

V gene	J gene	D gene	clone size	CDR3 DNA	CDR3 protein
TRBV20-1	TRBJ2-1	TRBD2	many	TGCAGTGCGGGACCCGGGACTAGCGTTAACAATGAGCAGTTCTTC	CSAGPGTSVNNEQFF
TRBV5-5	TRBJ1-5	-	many	TGTGCCAGCAGCTCCTCCTTTGGCAGGGAAAATCAGCCCCAGCATTTT	CASSSSFGRENQPQHF
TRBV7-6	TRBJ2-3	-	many	TGTGCCAGCAGCGCCAGGGATACGCAGTATTTT	CASSARDTQYF
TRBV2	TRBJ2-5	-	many	TGTGCCAGCAGTGAAGCGGGCACAGGCCCAGGAGAGACCCAGTACTTC	CASSEAGTGPGETQYF
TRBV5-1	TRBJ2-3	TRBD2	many	TGCGCCAGCAGCTGGGGGGGATTGGGCACAGATACGCAGTATTTT	CASSWGGLGTDTQYF
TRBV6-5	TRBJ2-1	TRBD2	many	TGTGCCAGCAGTGACACTCTAGCGGGGTACAATGAGCAGTTCTTC	CASSDTLAGYNEQFF
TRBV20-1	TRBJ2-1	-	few	TGCAGTGCACAACCACTAGCATTCGATGAGCAGTTCTTC	CSAQPLAFDEQFF
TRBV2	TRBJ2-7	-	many	TGTGCCAGCAATCCGACACGAGGGGAGGAGCAGTACTTC	CASNPTRGEEQYF
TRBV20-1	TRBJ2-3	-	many	TGCAGTGCTAGCCCCACTAGCACAGATACGCAGTATTTT	CSASPTSTDTQYF
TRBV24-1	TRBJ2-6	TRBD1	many	TGTGCCACCAGTGATAGGACAGGGGCGGCGTCTGGGGCCAACGTCCTGACTTTC	CATSDRTGAASGANVLTF
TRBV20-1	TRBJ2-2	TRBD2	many	TGCAGTGCTAGTTCTAGCGGACAACGTAGGGAGCTGTTTTTT	CSASSSGQRRELFF
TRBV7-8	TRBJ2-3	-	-	TGTGCCAGCAGCTTAGTTACCCTCACAAATACGCAGTATTTT	CASSLVTLTNTQYF
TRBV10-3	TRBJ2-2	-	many	TGTGCCATCAGCCCCGGGACGGCACGCGGGGAGCTGTTTTTT	CAISPGTARGELFF
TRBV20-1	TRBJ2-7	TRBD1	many	TGCAGTGCCCTCAACCGGGACAGGGGCACTCCCGAGCAGTACTTC	CSALNRDRGTPEQYF
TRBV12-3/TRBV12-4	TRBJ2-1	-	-	TGTGCCAGCAGTTTCCAAAATGAGCAGTTCTTC	CASSFQNEQFF
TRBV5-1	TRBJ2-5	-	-	TGCGCCAGCAGCTCCCCGACAGAAAACCAAGAGACCCAGTACTTC	CASSSPTENQETQYF
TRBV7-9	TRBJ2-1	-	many	TGTGCCAGCAGCGGGGATCAGGGCAATGAGCAGTTCTTC	CASSGDQGNEQFF
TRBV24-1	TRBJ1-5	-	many	TGTGCCACCAGTGACCCGCAGACAGGAAATCAGCCCCAGCATTTT	CATSDPQTGNQPQHF
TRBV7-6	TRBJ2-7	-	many	TGTGCCAGCAGCTCGGGTCCGCCGGCGGTCGAGCAGTACTTC	CASSSGPPAVEQYF
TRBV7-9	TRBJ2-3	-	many	TGTGCCAGCAGCACGACGAGATCTACAGATACGCAGTATTTT	CASSTTRSTDTQYF
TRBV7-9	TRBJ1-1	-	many	TGTGCCAGCACCCAGGGCAACACGAACACTGAAGCTTTCTTT	CASTQGNTNTEAFF
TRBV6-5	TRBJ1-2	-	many	TGTGCCAGCAGCCATAGGGGTTCTGGTGCTCGCTACACCTTC	CASSHRGSGARYTF
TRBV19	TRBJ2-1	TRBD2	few	TGTGCCAGTGTCACCAGCGGGAGAACCGACAATGAGCAGTTCTTC	CASVTSGRTDNEQFF
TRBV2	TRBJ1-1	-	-	TGTGCCAGCAGTGAAAGAGCAGGGGCGATGAACACTGAAGCTTTCTTT	CASSERAGAMNTEAFF
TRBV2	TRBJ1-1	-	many	TGTGCCAGCAATCACGGCCCGCGCACTGAAGCTTTCTTT	CASNHGPRTEAFF
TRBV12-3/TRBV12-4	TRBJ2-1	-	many	TGTGCCAGCAGTTTGGGGCCGGGCGAGCAGTTCTTC	CASSLGPGEQFF
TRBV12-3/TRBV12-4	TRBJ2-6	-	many	TGTGCCAGCAGTTCCTACTCCTCTGGGGCCAACGTCCTGACTTTC	CASSSYSSGANVLTF
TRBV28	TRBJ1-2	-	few	TGTGCCAGCAGTTTACAATCCGCTTATGGCTACACCTTC	CASSLQSAYGYTF
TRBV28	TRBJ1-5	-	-	TGTGCTAGCGGTAGGGGGGATAAAAGCAATCAGCCCCAGCATTTT	CASGRGDKSNQPQHF
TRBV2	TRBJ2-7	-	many	TGTGCTTCTATACGGGACTTCGAGCAGTACTTC	CASIRDFEQYF
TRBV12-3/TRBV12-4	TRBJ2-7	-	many	TGTGCCAGCAGTTTGGTGGCATCCAGACCAATTGAGCAGTACTTC	CASSLVASRPIEQYF
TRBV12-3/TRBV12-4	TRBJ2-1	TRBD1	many	TGTGCCAGCAGGTTGGGACAGGGGAGGGACAATGAGCAGTTCTTC	CASRLGQGRDNEQFF
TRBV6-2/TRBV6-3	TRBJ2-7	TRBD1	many	TGTGCCAGCAGTTACGGGACAGGTCTCGAGCAGTACTTC	CASSYGTGLEQYF
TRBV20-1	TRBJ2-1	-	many	TGCAGTGCTCCTCAATTGCGGAGCTCCTACAATGAGCAGTTCTTC	CSAPQLRSSYNEQFF
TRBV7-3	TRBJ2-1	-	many	TGTGCCAGCAGCTTAAGAGGGTTCGGGACACCCTCGTTTCGTGAGCAGTTCTTC	CASSLRGFGTPSFREQFF
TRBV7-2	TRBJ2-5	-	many	TGTGCCAGCAGTCGTGGACGGAGACAAGAGACCCAGTACTTC	CASSRGRRQETQYF
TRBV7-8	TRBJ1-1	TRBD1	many	TGTGCCAGCAGCTTAGGGACAGGGAGAACTGAAGCTTTCTTT	CASSLGTGRTEAFF
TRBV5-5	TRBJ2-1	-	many	TGTGCCAGCAGCTTGGCCTTTGTAGGCACCTACAATGAGCAGTTCTTC	CASSLAFVGTYNEQFF
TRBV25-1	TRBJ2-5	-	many	TGTGCCAGCAGTGAACCAGGGGCCGAGACCCAGTACTTC	CASSEPGAETQYF
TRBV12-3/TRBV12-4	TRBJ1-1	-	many	TGTGCCAGCAGTTTGCGGGGAGGGGACACTGAAGCTTTCTTT	CASSLRGGDTEAFF
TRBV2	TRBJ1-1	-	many	TGTGCCAGCAGTGATGACAGCCCTGAGTCTTTCTTT	CASSDDSPESFF